Shown below are 31 T cell receptor beta chains from a single sample sequenced in a study of Tregs in tolerant kidney transplant recipients. Sequencing was performed with immunoSEQ multiplex PCR; in TCRdb, only in-frame clones are kept and a portion is missing. The sample is made up of about 30,000 clones, and the top ten hold about an eighth of it. This material consisted of CD8+ T cells from blood, taken before the transplant. The receptors were sampled from a human donor who received a combined kidney and bone marrow transplant.

Remarks on this clone: The read ends 3 residues before the CDR3 terminus; that terminus is restored from the germline J gene. This sequence joins TRBV19 and TRBJ2-3; 7 bases are a match to TRBD2. The CDR3 covers 14 residues. V shed 6 bases and J 4 bases; nucleotides not matched to a gene: 7. Germline-derived CDR1 and CDR2 are LNHDA and SQIVND (reference sequence). This chain's CDR3 is CASRTSGNADTQYF. The CDR3 bases that were read are TGTGCCAGTAGGACCAGCGGGAATGCAGATACG.

A remark on this clone: The read ends 3 residues early relative to the CDR3; the germline J gene fills the gap. The V and J genes are TRBV30 and TRBJ1-1; D is unclear. CDR1 and CDR2 from the germline V gene are GTSNPN and SVGIG (reference sequence). The V and J ends lost 3 bases and 1 base respectively, with 12 bases between them. CDR3 length equals 14 residues. The sequenced CDR3 bases are TGTGCCTGGAGATCCGACATGGAGAACACTGAA. Amino acid sequence: CAWRSDMENTE. The entire CDR3 sequence reads CAWRSDMENTEAFF.

As regards this clone: The CDR3 is cut off 3 residues early in the read; its end comes from the germline J gene. The J gene is TRBJ1-4, the V gene TRBV5-1; D is possibly TRBD1 (6 bases). The CDR3 contains 14 residues. Germline V lookup: CDR1 SGHRS, CDR2 YFSETQ. V shed 7 bases and J shed 2 bases, with 12 bases lying between them. CDR3 sequence: CASLGGSTNEKLFF. CDR3 bases read: TGCGCCAGCTTAGGGGGTTCTACTAATGAAAAA.

In regard to this clone: The CDR3 extends 3 residues past the end of the read, so its final part is completed from the germline J gene. The genes are TRBV5-1 and TRBJ2-7; no clear D. The germline gives CDR1 SGHRS, CDR2 YFSETQ. Trimming pared 0 bases from V and 6 bases from J, leaving 4 bases between. CDR3 size: 11 residues. The DNA read from the CDR3 is TGCGCCAGCAGCTTGGCCGGCGAG. Encoded protein: CASSLAGE. The complete CDR3 sequence is CASSLAGEQYF.

Comment on this clone: The missing CDR3 end, 3 residues past where the read stops, is filled in from the germline J gene. This chain links TRBV7-9 with TRBJ2-5, with 7 bases lining up with TRBD1. The V and J ends lost 4 bases and 1 base, in that order; junction bases with no gene match: 3. Germline V gives CDR1 SEHNR, CDR2 FQNEAQ (reference sequence). This CDR3 spans 14 amino acids. The CDR3 protein is CASSWTGPQETQYF. The covered CDR3 bases are TGTGCCAGCAGCTGGACAGGACCCCAAGAGACC.

Of note for this clone: The sequence runs out 3 residues before the end of the CDR3; the remainder is reconstructed from the germline J gene. The chain couples TRBV20-1 to TRBJ2-1, with D possibly TRBD2 on 5 matching bases. Germline CDR1 is DFQATT and CDR2 is SNEGSKA (reference sequence). CDR3 length: 13 residues. Trimming shortened V by 5 bases and J by 6 bases, and 14 bases separated the two germline ends. The covered CDR3 bases are TGCAGTGCTCCCATTACTAGGCCCAATGAG. Protein: CSAPITRPNE. The full CDR3 reads CSAPITRPNEQFF.

On this clone: The observed sequence ends 3 residues before the CDR3 terminus, with the missing tail filled in from the germline J gene. The chain has TRBV20-1 and TRBJ1-5; D perhaps matches TRBD1 (5 bases). This CDR3 has 14 residues. The V end lost 0 bases, the J end lost 0 bases, and 6 bases lay between the germline ends. Germline CDR1 is DFQATT and CDR2 is SNEGSKA (reference sequence). CDR3 DNA, as far as it was read: TGCAGTGCTAGAGAAAGGGGTAGCAATCAGCCC. As protein: CSARERGSNQP. The CDR3, in full, reads CSARERGSNQPQHF.

About this clone itself: The CDR3 is cut off 3 residues early in the read; its end comes from the germline J gene. The V call is TRBV7-2, the J call TRBJ1-2; the match to TRBD1 covers 9 bases. Per germline, CDR1 SGHTA and CDR2 FQGNSA. Trimming at V came to 0 bases and at J to 7 bases, leaving 9 bases not matched to a gene. The CDR3 spans 16 residues. The sequenced CDR3 bases are TGTGCCAGCAGCTTAGCAACAGGGGGCGACGGCGGTGGC. It is translated as CASSLATGGDGGG. The whole CDR3 protein reads CASSLATGGDGGGYTF.

As for this clone: The read halts 3 residues ahead of the CDR3 end, with the missing end drawn from the germline J gene. The V gene is TRBV19, the J gene TRBJ2-2; D may be TRBD2 (6 bases). The CDR3 consists of 15 residues. Trimming cost V 5 bases and J 4 bases, with 14 bases left between them. Germline CDR1 and CDR2: LNHDA and SQIVND (reference sequence). CDR3 bases read: TGTGCCAGTAGTGGCGGCGGGGAACTCACCGGGGAG. Translating it yields CASSGGGELTGE. The entire CDR3 sequence reads CASSGGGELTGELFF.

Concerning this clone itself: The read gets to within 3 residues of the CDR3 end, and the germline J gene fills in the rest. The gene calls are TRBV7-9 and TRBJ1-3; 7 bases map to TRBD1. The V and J ends lost 5 bases and 0 bases, in that order; junction bases with no gene match: 4. Germline values: CDR1 SEHNR, CDR2 FQNEAQ (reference sequence). This CDR3 contains 15 residues. The DNA read from the CDR3 is TGTGCCAGCAGCCACCGACAGGGCTCTGGAAACACC. Its translation: CASSHRQGSGNT. The whole CDR3 region reads CASSHRQGSGNTIYF.

As concerns this clone: Read data end 3 residues before the CDR3 end; the end is taken from the germline J gene. The chain employs TRBV5-1 and TRBJ2-7, with 10 bases that match TRBD2. With 2 bases clipped from V and 5 bases from J, the junction kept 7 bases outside the gene matches. The CDR3 has 15 amino acids. CDR1 is SGHRS and CDR2 is YFSETQ in the germline V gene. CDR3 DNA, as far as it was read: TGCGCCAGCAGCTTCAGGGGACTAGCGAACCACGAG. This translates into CASSFRGLANHE. The full CDR3 reads CASSFRGLANHEQYF.

About this clone itself: The CDR3 goes on 3 residues after the read ends, and that part is filled in from the germline J gene. The V gene is TRBV5-1, the J gene TRBJ2-7, with 8 bases aligning to TRBD1. The germline gives CDR1 SGHRS, CDR2 YFSETQ. The CDR3 is made up of 13 amino acids. J gave up 1 base and V 3 bases, and 0 bases lay outside the gene matches. This CDR3 reads CASSWTGSYEQYF. The CDR3 DNA, read in part, is TGCGCCAGCAGCTGGACAGGGTCCTACGAG. The variable domain in full, completed from reference TRBV5-1 and TRBJ2-7, reads KAGVTQTPRYLIKTRGQQVTLSCSPISGHRSVSWYQQTPGQGLQFLFEYFSETQRNKGNFPGRFSGRQFSNSRSEMNVSTLELGDSALYLCASSWTGSYEQYFGPGTRLTVT.

With respect to this clone: The sequenced fragment ends 3 residues before the CDR3 boundary, so the rest is inferred from the germline J gene. The chain couples TRBV29-1 to TRBJ2-4; no clear D gene. The CDR3 runs to 12 residues. V was clipped by 7 bases and J by 0 bases, with 7 bases between them. The germline V gene has CDR1 SQVTM and CDR2 ANQGSEA. The CDR3 sequence is CSGVLAKNIQYF. CDR3 DNA (partial): TGCAGCGGTGTCCTAGCCAAAAACATT.

Regarding this clone: The junction differs from germline at one of its ends, possibly a read error. The CDR3 end lies 3 residues beyond the end of the read and is filled in from the germline J gene. The chain links TRBV4-2 to TRBJ2-1, with 8 bases that match TRBD2. The CDR3 runs 17 residues. In germline, CDR1 is LGHNA, CDR2 YNFKEQ. CDR3: CASSQDLRGGLADEQFF. CDR3 DNA, as far as it was read: TGCGCCAGCAGCCAAGATCTTCGGGGAGGACTAGCCGATGAG.

On this clone: The observed sequence ends 3 residues before the CDR3 terminus, with the missing tail filled in from the germline J gene. The genes are TRBV4-1 and TRBJ2-2, with 8 nucleotides matching TRBD2. J lost 5 bases, V lost 0 bases, and 11 bases had no gene match. The germline gives CDR1 MGHRA, CDR2 YSYEKL. This CDR3 comprises 18 residues. The sequenced CDR3 bases are TGCGCCAGCAGCCAAGAGGATAGCGGGATACGGGGGACCGGGGAG. Amino acid sequence: CASSQEDSGIRGTGE. The full-length CDR3 reads as CASSQEDSGIRGTGELFF.

The sequenced part of the CDR3 DNA is TGCAGCGTTGTTGGGGACAGTTACTATGGC. Translating gives CSVVGDSYYG. The full CDR3 sequence reads CSVVGDSYYGYTF. V usage is TRBV29-1 and J usage is TRBJ1-2, with 7 bases matching TRBD1. The observed sequence ends 3 residues before the CDR3 terminus, with the missing tail filled in from the germline J gene. This CDR3 has 13 amino acids. Germline CDR1 SQVTM, CDR2 ANQGSEA. V shed 4 bases, J shed 3 bases, and the junction held 5 bases outside the gene matches.

Of note for this clone: The read stops 3 residues short of the end of the CDR3; the missing end is completed from the germline J gene. This rearrangement joins TRBV2 to TRBJ1-2; D is unresolved. Per the germline V gene, CDR1 is SNHLY and CDR2 is FYNNEI. This CDR3 is 17 amino acids long. Trimming stripped 1 base from V and 0 bases from J, with 15 bases between. Partial CDR3 DNA: TGTGCCAGCAGTGAAGGTGTCAGCTGGGCCTCTAACTATGGC. Encoded protein: CASSEGVSWASNYG. The complete CDR3 sequence is CASSEGVSWASNYGYTF.

A remark on this clone: The sequenced fragment ends 3 residues before the CDR3 boundary, so the rest is inferred from the germline J gene. The rearrangement uses TRBV5-6 and TRBJ1-4; D unresolved. The CDR3 loop spans 14 amino acids. V was clipped by 0 bases and J by 1 base, with 4 bases between them. The germline V gene encodes CDR1 SGHDT and CDR2 YYEEEE. CDR3 DNA (partial): TGTGCCAGCAGCTTGGTCGGAACTAATGAAAAA. Protein: CASSLVGTNEK. The CDR3, in full, reads CASSLVGTNEKLFF.

CDR3 loop: CSAREGQLPYYEQYF. CDR3 DNA (partial): TGCAGTGCTAGAGAGGGGCAGCTCCCCTACTACGAG. This chain links TRBV20-1 with TRBJ2-7, with TRBD1 as a possible D gene (5 bases). The read stops 3 residues short of the end of the CDR3; the missing end is completed from the germline J gene. Germline CDR1 DFQATT, CDR2 SNEGSKA (reference sequence). The CDR3 contains 15 residues. V was trimmed by 0 bases and J by 3 bases, leaving 15 bases between them.

On this clone itself: The CDR3 end lies 3 residues beyond the end of the read and is filled in from the germline J gene. This chain connects TRBV7-9 to TRBJ1-5; D not resolved. The germline V and J ends were trimmed by 1 base and 0 bases, with 4 bases remaining between them. CDR3 length: 14 residues. The germline V gene has CDR1 SEHNR and CDR2 FQNEAQ (reference sequence). The covered CDR3 bases are TGTGCCAGCAGCTTAGAGGGTAGCAATCAGCCC. Its protein product is CASSLEGSNQP. The CDR3 in full is CASSLEGSNQPQHF.

In regard to this clone: The read ends 3 residues shy of where the CDR3 ends; the end is completed using the germline J gene. The gene calls are TRBV5-6 and TRBJ2-1; no reliable D call. In germline, CDR1 is SGHDT, CDR2 YYEEEE. There are 12 residues in the CDR3. Trimming took off 0 bases at V and 6 bases at J, with 4 bases between the two ends. CDR3: CASSLALNEQFF. The sequenced CDR3 bases are TGTGCCAGCAGCTTGGCCCTCAATGAG.

Comment on this clone: The CDR3 goes on 3 residues after the read ends, and that part is filled in from the germline J gene. This sequence joins TRBV4-2 and TRBJ2-7; D is perhaps TRBD2 (6 bases). The CDR3 length is 17 residues. The germline V and J ends were trimmed by 0 bases and 2 bases, with 17 bases remaining between them. CDR1 is LGHNA, CDR2 YNFKEQ, per germline. The covered CDR3 bases are TGTGCCAGCAGCCAAGAGGTTAGGGGTAGCGGAACCTACGAG. Protein: CASSQEVRGSGTYE. The entire CDR3 is CASSQEVRGSGTYEQYF.

In the case of this clone: The CDR3 extends 3 residues past the end of the read, so its final part is completed from the germline J gene. The V gene is TRBV13, the J gene TRBJ1-4; TRBD1 might be the D (5 bases). CDR1 is PRHDT, CDR2 FYEKMQ, per germline (reference sequence). The CDR3 sequence is 16 residues long. V lost 1 base and J 4 bases, leaving 13 bases between the germline ends. CDR3 protein: CASSLVGGAVNEKLFF. CDR3 bases read: TGTGCCAGCAGCTTAGTCGGGGGTGCAGTTAATGAAAAA.

On this clone: The CDR3 is cut off 3 residues early in the read; its end comes from the germline J gene. The chain is built from TRBV29-1 and TRBJ1-2; D is perhaps TRBD1 (5 bases). Germline CDR1 is SQVTM and CDR2 is ANQGSEA. The CDR3 has 12 residues. Between the trimmed V and J ends, which lost 3 bases and 6 bases, there was a span of 11 bases. Partial CDR3 DNA: TGCAGCGTTGACCGTCAGGGTGATGGC. This codes for CSVDRQGDG. The CDR3 in full is CSVDRQGDGYTF.

For this clone: The sequence runs out 3 residues before the end of the CDR3; the remainder is reconstructed from the germline J gene. This sequence joins TRBV7-9 and TRBJ2-1, with a weak D call TRBD1 (5 bases). This CDR3 is built from 14 residues. Germline CDR1 reads SEHNR; CDR2 reads FQNEAQ (reference sequence). V was shortened by 4 bases and J by 6 bases, with 13 bases between the two germline ends. CDR3 DNA, as far as it was read: TGTGCCAGCAGCTCCATGCAGGGCGGCAATGAG. It codes for CASSSMQGGNE. The CDR3 in its entirety is CASSSMQGGNEQFF.

On this clone: The read terminates 3 residues before the CDR3 end, so the remaining end is supplied by the germline J gene. The chain uses TRBV30 and TRBJ2-3; TRBD2 aligns across 9 bases. CDR3 length: 14 amino acids. Germline-derived CDR1 and CDR2 are GTSNPN and SVGIG (reference sequence). The V segment lost 0 bases and the J segment 4 bases; nucleotides outside the gene matches: 2. This chain's CDR3 is CAWSVLAGSDTQYF. CDR3 DNA (partial): TGTGCCTGGAGTGTCCTAGCGGGATCAGATACG. Full variable domain (outside the CDR3, taken from reference TRBV30 and TRBJ2-3): SQTIHQWPATLVQPVGSPLSLECTVEGTSNPNLYWYRQAAGRGLQLLFYSVGIGQISSEVPQNLSASRPQDRQFILSSKKLLLSDSGFYLCAWSVLAGSDTQYFGPGTRLTVL.

For this clone: The read gets to within 3 residues of the CDR3 end, and the germline J gene fills in the rest. The V call is TRBV2, the J call TRBJ2-3; TRBD1 matches at 8 bases. Germline V gene data show CDR1 as SNHLY and CDR2 as FYNNEI. The CDR3 is 14 residues long. V was clipped by 7 bases and J by 1 base; unmatched bases: 4. The sequenced CDR3 bases are TGTGCCAGCACCCCGACAGGGGGCACAGATACG. Amino acid sequence: CASTPTGGTDT. The whole CDR3 sequence is CASTPTGGTDTQYF. The full variable domain, completed using reference TRBV2 and TRBJ2-3, is EPEVTQTPSHQVTQMGQEVILRCVPISNHLYFYWYRQILGQKVEFLVSFYNNEISEKSEIFDDQFSVERPDGSNFTLKIRSTKLEDSAMYFCASTPTGGTDTQYFGPGTRLTVL.

In the case of this clone: From the germline J gene comes the end of the CDR3, since the read stops 3 residues before it. The rearrangement uses TRBV5-1 and TRBJ2-7, with D tentatively TRBD1 or TRBD2 (5 bases each). Germline loops: CDR1 SGHRS, CDR2 YFSETQ. The length of the CDR3 is 14 residues. V dropped 2 bases and J dropped 3 bases, with 12 bases sitting between them. CDR3 amino acids: CASSFFAGSYEQYF. The DNA read from the CDR3 is TGCGCCAGCAGCTTTTTCGCAGGGAGCTACGAG.

Worth noting for this clone: From the germline J gene comes the end of the CDR3, since the read stops 3 residues before it. The chain carries TRBV7-2 and TRBJ1-2; D is undetermined. The CDR3 covers 14 residues. The V gene's germline CDR1 is SGHTA and CDR2 FQGNSA. The CDR3 bases that were read are TGTGCCAGCAGCTTAGCTGCGGGGTTAGTCGGC. It is translated as CASSLAAGLVG. In full, the CDR3 reads CASSLAAGLVGYTF.

Turning to this clone: The read halts 3 residues ahead of the CDR3 end, with the missing end drawn from the germline J gene. The chain is built from TRBV19 and TRBJ2-1, with 13 bases lining up with TRBD2. Germline V CDR1 and CDR2: LNHDA, SQIVND (reference sequence). Unmatched junction bases numbered 0, after V lost 1 base and J lost 3 bases. The CDR3 loop spans 16 amino acids. The CDR3 DNA, read in part, is TGTGCCAGTAGTATAGGGACTAGCGGGAGCTACAATGAG. Its translation: CASSIGTSGSYNE. The entire CDR3 protein reads CASSIGTSGSYNEQFF. The full variable domain, with the rest looked up from reference TRBV19 and TRBJ2-1, is DGGITQSPKYLFRKEGQNVTLSCEQNLNHDAMYWYRQDPGQGLRLIYYSQIVNDFQKGDIAEGYSVSREKKESFPLTVTSAQKNPTAFYLCASSIGTSGSYNEQFFGPGTRLTVL.

Points on this clone: The observed sequence ends 3 residues before the CDR3 terminus, with the missing tail filled in from the germline J gene. V is TRBV20-1 and J is TRBJ2-4, with D possibly TRBD1 on 6 matching bases. Trimming removed 1 base from V and 5 bases from J, with 15 bases in between. Germline CDR1 reads DFQATT; CDR2 reads SNEGSKA (reference sequence). The CDR3 is 15 residues long. The CDR3 loop is CSARAHREIQNIQYF. The sequenced part of the CDR3 DNA is TGCAGTGCTAGAGCCCACAGGGAGATACAAAACATT.